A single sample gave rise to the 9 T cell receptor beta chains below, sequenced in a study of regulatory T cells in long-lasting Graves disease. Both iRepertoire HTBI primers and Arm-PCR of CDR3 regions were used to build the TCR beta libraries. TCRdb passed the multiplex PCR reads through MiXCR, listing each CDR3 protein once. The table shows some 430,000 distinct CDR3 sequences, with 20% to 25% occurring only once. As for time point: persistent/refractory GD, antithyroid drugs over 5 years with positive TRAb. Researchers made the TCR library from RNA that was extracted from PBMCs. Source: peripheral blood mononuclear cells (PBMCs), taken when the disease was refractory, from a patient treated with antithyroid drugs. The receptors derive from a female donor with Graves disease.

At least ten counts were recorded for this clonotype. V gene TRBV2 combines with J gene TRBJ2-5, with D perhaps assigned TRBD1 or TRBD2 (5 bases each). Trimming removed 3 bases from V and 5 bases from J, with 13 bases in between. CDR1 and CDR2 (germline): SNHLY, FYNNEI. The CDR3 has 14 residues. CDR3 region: CASSDDSLAETQYF. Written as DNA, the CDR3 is TGTGCCAGCAGTGACGACAGTCTAGCTGAGACCCAGTACTTC.

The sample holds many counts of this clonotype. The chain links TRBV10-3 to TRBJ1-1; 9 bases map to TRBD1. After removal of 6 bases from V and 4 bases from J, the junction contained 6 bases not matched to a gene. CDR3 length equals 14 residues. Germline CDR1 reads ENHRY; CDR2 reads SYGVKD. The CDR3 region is CAISDSTGGTEAFF. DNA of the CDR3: TGTGCCATCAGCGATTCGACAGGGGGCACTGAAGCTTTCTTT.

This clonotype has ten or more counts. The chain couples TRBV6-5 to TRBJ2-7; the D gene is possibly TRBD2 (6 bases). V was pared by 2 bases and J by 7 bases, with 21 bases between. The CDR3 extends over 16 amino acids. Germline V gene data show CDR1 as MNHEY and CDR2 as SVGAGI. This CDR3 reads CASSYGGRLGQSEQYF. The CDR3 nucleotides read TGTGCCAGCAGTTACGGAGGGAGACTAGGTCAGTCGGAGCAGTACTTC.

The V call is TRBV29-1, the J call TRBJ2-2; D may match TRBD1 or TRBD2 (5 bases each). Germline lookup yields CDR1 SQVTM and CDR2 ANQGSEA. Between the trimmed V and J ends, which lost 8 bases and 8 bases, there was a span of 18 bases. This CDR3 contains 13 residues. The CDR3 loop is CSFSRDPRGELFF. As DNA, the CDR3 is TGCAGCTTTTCCCGGGACCCGCGAGGGGAGCTGTTTTTT.

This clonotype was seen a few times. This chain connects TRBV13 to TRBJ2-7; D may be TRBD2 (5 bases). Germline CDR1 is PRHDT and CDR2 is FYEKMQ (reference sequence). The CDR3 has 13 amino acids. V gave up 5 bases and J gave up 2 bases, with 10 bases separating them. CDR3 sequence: CASSAAVTYEQYF. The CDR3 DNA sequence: TGTGCCAGCAGCGCAGCGGTTACCTACGAGCAGTACTTC.

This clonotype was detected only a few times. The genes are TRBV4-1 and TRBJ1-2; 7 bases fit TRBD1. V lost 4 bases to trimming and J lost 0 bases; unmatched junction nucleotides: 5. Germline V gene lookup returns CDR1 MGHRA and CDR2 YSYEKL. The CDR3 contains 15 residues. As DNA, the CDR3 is TGCGCCAGCAGCCGGACCCAGGGGGCTAACTATGGCTACACCTTC. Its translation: CASSRTQGANYGYTF.

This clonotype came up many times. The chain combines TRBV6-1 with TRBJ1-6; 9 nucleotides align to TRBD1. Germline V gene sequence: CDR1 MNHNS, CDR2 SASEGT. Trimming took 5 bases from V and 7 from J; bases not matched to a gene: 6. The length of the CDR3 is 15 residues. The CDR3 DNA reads TGTGCCAGCAGTATGTGGGACAGGGAGAATTCACCCCTCCACTTT. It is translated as CASSMWDRENSPLHF.

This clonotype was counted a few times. The CDR3 loop reads CATSSGQRNTEAFF. CDR3 nucleotides: TGTGCCACCAGCTCAGGACAGAGGAACACTGAAGCTTTCTTT. The V call is TRBV15, the J call TRBJ1-1, with D tentatively TRBD1 (6 bases). CDR1 LNHNV and CDR2 YYDKDF come from the germline V gene (reference sequence). The ends were cut back, 5 bases at V and 1 base at J, with 11 bases in the middle. The CDR3 has 14 amino acids.

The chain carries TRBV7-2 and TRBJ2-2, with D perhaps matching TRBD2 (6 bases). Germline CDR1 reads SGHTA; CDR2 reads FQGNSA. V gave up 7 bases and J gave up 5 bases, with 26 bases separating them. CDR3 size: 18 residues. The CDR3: CASILSRLVVRETGELFF. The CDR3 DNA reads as TGTGCCAGCATTTTGTCCCGGTTGGTCGTCCGGGAGACCGGGGAGCTGTTTTTT.